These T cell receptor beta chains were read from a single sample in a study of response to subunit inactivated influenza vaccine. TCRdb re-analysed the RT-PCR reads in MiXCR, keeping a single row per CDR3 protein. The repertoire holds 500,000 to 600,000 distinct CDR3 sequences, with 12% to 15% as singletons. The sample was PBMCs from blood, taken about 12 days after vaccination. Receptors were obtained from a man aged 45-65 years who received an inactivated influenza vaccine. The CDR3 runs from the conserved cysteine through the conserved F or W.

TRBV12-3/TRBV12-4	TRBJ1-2	CASSLEPNYGYTF
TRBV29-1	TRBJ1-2	CSVESLPGYTF
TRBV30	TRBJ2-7	CAWRPGQGYEQYF
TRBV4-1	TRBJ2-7	CASSQPGQRPYEQYF
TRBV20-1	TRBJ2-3	CSARDRGGTDTQYF
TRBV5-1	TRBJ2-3	CASSVTGAGDTQYF
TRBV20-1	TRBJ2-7	CGARVPSGGYEQYF
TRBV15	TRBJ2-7	CATSNGLAGSYEQYF
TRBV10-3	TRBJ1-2	CAISELNYGYTF
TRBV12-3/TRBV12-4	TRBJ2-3	CASSPGRRTTDTQYF
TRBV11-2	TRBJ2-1	CASALIGEQFF
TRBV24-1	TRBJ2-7	CATSEPITGSETYEQYF
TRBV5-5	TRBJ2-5	CASSLESRQRRRQETQYF
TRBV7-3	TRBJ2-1	CASSPQGLAGYNEQFF
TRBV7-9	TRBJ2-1	CASSLAGKYNEQFF
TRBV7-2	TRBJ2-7	CASSLGPGGREEQYF
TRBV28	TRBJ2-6	CASSTGNGANVLTF
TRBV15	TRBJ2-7	CATSRGGLGGYYEQYF
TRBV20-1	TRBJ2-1	CRLPGLAGGINEQFF
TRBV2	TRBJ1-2	CASREGEFYGYTF
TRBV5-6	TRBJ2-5	CASSLSLEQETQYF
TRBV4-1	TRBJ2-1	CASSQERGTYNEQFF
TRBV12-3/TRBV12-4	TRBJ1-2	CASRWDSYGYTF
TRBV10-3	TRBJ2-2	CAISGRQGAYGGELFF
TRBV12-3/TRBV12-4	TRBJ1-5	CASSLYQGNSNQPQHF
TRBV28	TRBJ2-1	CASSGAGELDEQFF
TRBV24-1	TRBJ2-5	CATSDPRTSGVEETQYF
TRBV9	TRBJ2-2	CASSVAPTGELFF
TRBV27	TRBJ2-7	CASSLVAGGAYEQYF
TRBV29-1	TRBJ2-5	CSVAPSRNGWTQYF
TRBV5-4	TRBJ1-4	CASSSDSLNEKLFF
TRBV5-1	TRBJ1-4	CASSVDRVSNEKLFF
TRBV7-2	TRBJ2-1	CASSQQGLNEQFF
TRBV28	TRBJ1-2	CASSLTPRGGYGYTF
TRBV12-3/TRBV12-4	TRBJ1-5	CASSRELGDQPQHF